This TCR beta chain is from a study of blood T cell repertoires in COVID-19. Original data processing: Nucleated cell counts were estimated from reference gene primer amplification. TCRdb's copy holds only in-frame clones and misses some; the assay was immunoSEQ multiplex PCR. V, J and clone size were drawn from that table, and D and trimming were deduced from the DNA. This sample has some 150,000 clones; approximately 88% occur once, and the top ten carry approximately 1.2%. As for this clone: One junction end disagrees with the germline gene, perhaps due to a read error.

Per germline, CDR1 SGHAT and CDR2 FQNNGV. The CDR3 length is 11 residues. Everyone who took part was roughly 18 to 100 years old, and they came from fewer than 25 US areas. This receptor was obtained from a woman in her twenties or thirties with acute COVID-19. The sequenced sample was PBMCs or T cells enriched from blood (not recorded which). The chain employs TRBV11-2 and TRBJ1-1; no clear D gene. The DNA for the CDR3 is TGTGCCAGCAGGGTTAACAGTGAAGCTTTCTTT. This encodes CASRVNSEAFF.